Detailed here is one T cell receptor beta chain. The CDR3 consists of 14 residues. In germline, CDR1 is SGHRS, CDR2 YFSETQ. Deletions cut 7 bases from V and 0 bases from J, with 8 bases between. This sample is drawn from a study of blood T cell repertoires in COVID-19. Overall study context: T cells, B-cell-depleted T cells, or PBMCs supplied cDNA or gDNA.

Here immunoSEQ multiplex PCR was the method, and the copy in TCRdb shows in-frame clones only, minus some. Seen here are 150,000 or so clones, over 85% observed once, and the top ten hold about 4.5%. The sequenced material came from peripheral blood. This rearrangement joins TRBV5-1 to TRBJ2-6; D is unresolved. The sequence derives from a woman between 50 and 59 years old with acute or convalescent COVID-19. CDR3 residues: CASSVSSGANVLTF. CDR3 bases: TGCGCCAGCTCGGTGAGCTCTGGGGCCAACGTCCTGACTTTC.